These T cell receptor beta chains were read from a single sample in a study of technical replicates of blood from a few donors. Only in-frame clones appear in the TCRdb table, and some are missing; sequencing was by immunoSEQ multiplex PCR. The table has tens of thousands of clones, about 94% seen once; the top ten hold about 0.26%. The sequenced sample consisted of T cells isolated from PBMCs. These receptors came from a human donor in good health. The CDR3 runs from the conserved cysteine through the conserved F or W. A D gene is named only where the DNA matches it firmly. Some rows have no size entry. The others give once, few or many, or a class for an expanded clone.

D gene | J gene | clone size | V gene | CDR3 protein | CDR3 DNA
- | TRBJ2-7 | - | TRBV7-2 | CASSLDTSASYEQYF | TGTGCCAGCAGCTTAGATACCAGCGCCTCCTACGAGCAGTACTTC
- | TRBJ1-2 | once | TRBV6-6 | CASSYLPWQGSYGYTF | TGTGCCAGCAGTTACCTTCCTTGGCAGGGGAGCTATGGCTACACCTTC
TRBD2 | TRBJ2-2 | - | TRBV12-5 | CASGLTSGFYATGELFF | TGTGCTAGTGGTTTGACTAGCGGGTTTTACGCCACCGGGGAGCTGTTTTTT
- | TRBJ1-2 | once | TRBV5-4 | CASSLNAQGYGYTF | TGTGCCAGCAGCTTGAATGCACAGGGTTACGGCTACACCTTC
TRBD2 | TRBJ2-1 | - | TRBV4-1 | CASSHPGLAGGPGYNEQFF | TGCGCCAGCAGCCATCCGGGACTAGCGGGGGGGCCGGGGTACAATGAGCAGTTCTTC
- | TRBJ2-3 | - | TRBV27 | CASRNSGQGGDTQYF | TGTGCCAGCAGAAATTCGGGACAAGGGGGAGATACGCAGTATTTT
- | TRBJ1-1 | - | TRBV7-2 | CASSLVVALTEAFF | TGTGCCAGCAGCTTAGTAGTTGCCCTCACTGAAGCTTTCTTT
- | TRBJ2-7 | - | TRBV7-9 | CASSDSTGPYEQYF | TGTGCCAGCAGCGACAGTACAGGGCCCTACGAGCAGTACTTC
- | TRBJ2-1 | - | TRBV5-1 | CASSSPGLRNNEQFF | TGCGCCAGCAGTTCACCGGGATTGAGGAACAATGAGCAGTTCTTC
TRBD1 | TRBJ2-1 | - | TRBV19 | CASTPDRGYNEQFF | TGTGCCAGTACCCCAGACAGGGGCTACAATGAGCAGTTCTTC